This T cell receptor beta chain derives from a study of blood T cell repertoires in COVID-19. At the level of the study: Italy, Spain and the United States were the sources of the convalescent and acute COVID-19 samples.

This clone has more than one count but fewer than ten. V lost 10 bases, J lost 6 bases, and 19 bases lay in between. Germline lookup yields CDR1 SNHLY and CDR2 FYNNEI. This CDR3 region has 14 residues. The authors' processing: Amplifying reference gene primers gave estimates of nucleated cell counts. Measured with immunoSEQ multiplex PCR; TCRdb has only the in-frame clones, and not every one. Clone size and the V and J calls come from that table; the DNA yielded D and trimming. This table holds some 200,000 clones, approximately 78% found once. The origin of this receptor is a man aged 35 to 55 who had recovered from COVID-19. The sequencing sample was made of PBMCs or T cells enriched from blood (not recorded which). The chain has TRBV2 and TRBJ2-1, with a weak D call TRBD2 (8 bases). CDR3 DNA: TGTGCCACCCGGGAGGGGGCGGGGGTCAATGAGCAGTTCTTC. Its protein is CATREGAGVNEQFF.